The 10 T cell receptor beta chains in this list originate from one sample, sequenced in a study of shared T cell receptors in the human thymus. Using immunoSEQ multiplex PCR, the repertoire was profiled, and TCRdb retains in-frame clones only, with some absent. This sample carries about 610,000 clones, 70% to 90% of them seen once, and the ten largest clones take around 0.0099%. These sequences were also reported in another study, on human thymus T cells.

Sequenced: thymocytes. Every receptor here comes from a boy in the first two years of life with a congenital heart defect.

A single count supports this clone. V is TRBV27 and J is TRBJ2-5, with 11 bases fitting TRBD2. The germline CDR1 and CDR2 sequences are MNHEY and SMNVEV (reference sequence). This CDR3 has 15 amino acids. V dropped 5 bases and J dropped 3; count of bases not matched to a gene: 5. The CDR3 is CASSPEGLAEETQYF. Written as DNA, the CDR3 is TGTGCCAGCAGTCCTGAGGGACTAGCGGAAGAGACCCAGTACTTC.

To note about this clone: One junction end does not reproduce the germline sequence, and a read error may be involved. This chain uses TRBV6-5 with TRBJ2-1, with TRBD2 identical over 8 bases. The CDR3 extends over 11 amino acids. Germline assignment: CDR1 MNHEY and CDR2 SVGAGI. CDR3 nucleotides: TGTGCCAGCAGTCAAAAGCGGGAGTGGGTCTTC. It is translated as CASSQKREWVF.

This clone was counted a few times. The rearrangement joins TRBV7-9 to TRBJ2-7, with D perhaps matching TRBD2 (6 bases). Trimming removed 4 bases at V and 0 bases at J, with 7 bases between. Germline V gene lookup returns CDR1 SEHNR and CDR2 FQNEAQ (reference sequence). The CDR3 loop spans 13 amino acids. This CDR3 reads CASSWGVSYEQYF. The DNA for the CDR3 is TGTGCCAGCAGCTGGGGGGTCTCCTACGAGCAGTACTTC. The full variable domain, rest sourced from reference TRBV7-9 and TRBJ2-7, is DTGVSQNPRHKITKRGQNVTFRCDPISEHNRLYWYRQTLGQGPEFLTYFQNEAQLEKSRLLSDRFSAERPKGSFSTLEIQRTEQGDSAMYLCASSWGVSYEQYFGPGTRLTVT.

CDR3 sequence: CASSAPGRGETQYF. DNA for the CDR3: TGTGCCAGCAGTGCCCCGGGGAGGGGTGAGACCCAGTACTTC. This chain uses TRBV6-1 with TRBJ2-5; 7 positions agree with TRBD2. V lost 4 bases and J lost 5; bases outside the gene matches: 7. The germline V gene encodes CDR1 MNHNS and CDR2 SASEGT. The CDR3 runs to 14 residues.

The CDR3 coding sequence is TGTGCCAGTAGTGAGAGCGAGACAGGGGGGGGTCAAGAGACCCAGTACTTC. This codes for CASSESETGGGQETQYF. The rearrangement links TRBV19 to TRBJ2-5; the match to TRBD1 covers 9 bases. V lost 5 bases and J lost 2; bases outside the gene matches: 12. The CDR3 extends over 17 amino acids. Germline CDR1 is LNHDA and CDR2 is SQIVND (reference sequence).

This chain links TRBV6-5 with TRBJ2-1, with TRBD2 matching 7 bases. The CDR3 contains 13 residues. J was trimmed by 8 bases and V by 2 bases; bases with no gene match: 3. Germline CDR1 reads MNHEY; CDR2 reads SVGAGI. The CDR3 sequence: CASSYPAGHEQFF. The CDR3 DNA reads TGTGCCAGCAGTTACCCAGCGGGGCATGAGCAGTTCTTC.

The gene calls are TRBV6-1 and TRBJ2-5, with 10 nucleotides matching TRBD1. The junction had 0 bases not matched to a gene; V was cut back by 6 bases and J by 5 bases. CDR1 is MNHNS, CDR2 SASEGT, per germline. This CDR3 region has 12 residues. This CDR3 is CASRTGGETQYF. CDR3 bases: TGTGCCAGCAGGACAGGGGGCGAGACCCAGTACTTC.

This chain joins TRBV7-3 and TRBJ1-2; 8 positions agree with TRBD1. Trimming took 5 bases from V and 3 from J; bases not matched to a gene: 14. This CDR3 contains 17 residues. The V gene's germline CDR1 is SGHTA and CDR2 FQGTGA. CDR3 nucleotides: TGTGCCAGCAGCCCGACAGGGGTCCCATCCAATCACTATGGCTACACCTTC. Protein product: CASSPTGVPSNHYGYTF.

V is TRBV14 and J is TRBJ1-3; tentative D call: TRBD1 (5 bases). Germline loops: CDR1 SGHDN, CDR2 FVKESK. Trimming stripped 0 bases from V and 4 bases from J, with 10 bases between. The CDR3 is 15 residues long. The DNA for the CDR3 is TGTGCCAGCAGCCAAGATTGGGGCCGGGGAAACACCATATATTTT. Encoded protein: CASSQDWGRGNTIYF.

V usage is TRBV4-3 and J usage is TRBJ2-7; TRBD2 aligns across 8 bases. This CDR3 region has 16 residues. Germline V CDR1 and CDR2: LGHNA, YSLEER. V lost 0 bases and J lost 4; bases outside the gene matches: 8. CDR3 nucleotides: TGCGCCAGCAGCCAAGAAGTTAGCGGGAACTTTTACGAGCAGTACTTC. Translated, it gives CASSQEVSGNFYEQYF.